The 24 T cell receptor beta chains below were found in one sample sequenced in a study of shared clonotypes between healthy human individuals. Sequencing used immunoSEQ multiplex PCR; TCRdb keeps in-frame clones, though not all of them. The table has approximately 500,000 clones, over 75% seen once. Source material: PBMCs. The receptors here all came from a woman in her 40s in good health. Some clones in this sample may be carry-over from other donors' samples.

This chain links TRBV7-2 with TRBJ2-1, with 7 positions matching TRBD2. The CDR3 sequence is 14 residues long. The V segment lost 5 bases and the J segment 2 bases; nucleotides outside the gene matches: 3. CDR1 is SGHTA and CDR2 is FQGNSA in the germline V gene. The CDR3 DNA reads TGTGCCAGCAGCCGCGGGAGCACCTACAATGAGCAGTTCTTC. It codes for CASSRGSTYNEQFF. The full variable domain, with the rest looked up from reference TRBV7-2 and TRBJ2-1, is GAGVSQSPSNKVTEKGKDVELRCDPISGHTALYWYRQSLGQGLEFLIYFQGNSAPDKSGLPSDRFSAERTGGSVSTLTIQRTQQEDSAVYLCASSRGSTYNEQFFGPGTRLTVL.

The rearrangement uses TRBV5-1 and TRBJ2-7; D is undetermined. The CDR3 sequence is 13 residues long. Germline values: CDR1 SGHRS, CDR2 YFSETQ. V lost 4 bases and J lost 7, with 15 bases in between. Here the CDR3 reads CASSPLAPEEQYF. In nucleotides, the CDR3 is TGCGCCAGCAGCCCCCTGGCGCCTGAGGAGCAGTACTTC.

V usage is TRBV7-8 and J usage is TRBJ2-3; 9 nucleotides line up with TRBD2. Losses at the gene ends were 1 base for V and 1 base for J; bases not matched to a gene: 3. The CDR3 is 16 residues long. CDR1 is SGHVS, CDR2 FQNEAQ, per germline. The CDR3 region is CASSLVSGGGTDTQYF. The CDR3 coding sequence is TGTGCCAGCAGCTTAGTTAGCGGGGGTGGCACAGATACGCAGTATTTT. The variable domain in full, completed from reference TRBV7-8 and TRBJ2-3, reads GAGVSQSPRYKVAKRGQDVALRCDPISGHVSLFWYQQALGQGPEFLTYFQNEAQLDKSGLPSDRFFAERPEGSVSTLKIQRTQQEDSAVYLCASSLVSGGGTDTQYFGPGTRLTVL.

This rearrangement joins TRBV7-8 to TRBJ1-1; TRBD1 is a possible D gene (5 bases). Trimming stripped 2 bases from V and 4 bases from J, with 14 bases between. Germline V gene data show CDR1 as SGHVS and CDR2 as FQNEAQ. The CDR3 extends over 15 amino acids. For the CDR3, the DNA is TGTGCCAGCAGCTTAACGGGGGGTCCGGGCACTGAAGCTTTCTTT. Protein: CASSLTGGPGTEAFF.

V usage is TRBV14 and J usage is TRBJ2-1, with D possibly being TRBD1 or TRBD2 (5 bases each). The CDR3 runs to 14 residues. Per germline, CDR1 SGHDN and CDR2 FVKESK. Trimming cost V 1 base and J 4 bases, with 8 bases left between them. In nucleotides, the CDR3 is TGTGCCAGCAGCCAAGGGGACGGATACAATGAGCAGTTCTTC. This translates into CASSQGDGYNEQFF.

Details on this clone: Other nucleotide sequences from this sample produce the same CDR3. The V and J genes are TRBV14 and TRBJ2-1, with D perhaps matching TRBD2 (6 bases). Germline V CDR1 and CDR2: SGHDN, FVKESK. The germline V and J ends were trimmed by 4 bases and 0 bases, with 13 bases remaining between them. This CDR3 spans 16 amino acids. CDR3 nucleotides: TGTGCCAGCAGCCGTCCCGGGACTCTCTCCTACAATGAGCAGTTCTTC. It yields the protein CASSRPGTLSYNEQFF.

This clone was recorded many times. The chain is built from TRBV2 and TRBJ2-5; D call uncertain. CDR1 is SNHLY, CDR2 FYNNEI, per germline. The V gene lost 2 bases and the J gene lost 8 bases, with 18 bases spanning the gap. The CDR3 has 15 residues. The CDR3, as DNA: TGTGCCAGCAGTGAACGGGTAGTAGGGAAGGTCACCCAGTACTTC. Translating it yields CASSERVVGKVTQYF.

The CDR3, as DNA: TGTGCCAGCAGTGAATGGGTTTACGAGCAGTACTTC. Encoded protein: CASSEWVYEQYF. The chain joins TRBV2 to TRBJ2-7, with D unresolved. The CDR3 is 12 residues long. The V end lost 2 bases, the J end lost 4 bases, and 6 bases lay between the germline ends. Germline V CDR1 and CDR2: SNHLY, FYNNEI.

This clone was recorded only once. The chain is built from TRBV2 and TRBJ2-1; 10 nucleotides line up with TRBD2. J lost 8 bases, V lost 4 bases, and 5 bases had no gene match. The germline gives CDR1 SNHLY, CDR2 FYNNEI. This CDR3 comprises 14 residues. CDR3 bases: TGTGCCAGCAGTGGAGCGGGAGGGCGGCATGAGCAGTTCTTC. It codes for CASSGAGGRHEQFF.

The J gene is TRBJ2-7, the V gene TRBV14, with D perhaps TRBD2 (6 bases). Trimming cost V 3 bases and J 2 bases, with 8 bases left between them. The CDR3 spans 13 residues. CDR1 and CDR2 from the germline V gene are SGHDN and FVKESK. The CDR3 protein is CASSQGGTYEQYF. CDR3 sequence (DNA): TGTGCCAGCAGCCAGGGGGGAACCTACGAGCAGTACTTC.

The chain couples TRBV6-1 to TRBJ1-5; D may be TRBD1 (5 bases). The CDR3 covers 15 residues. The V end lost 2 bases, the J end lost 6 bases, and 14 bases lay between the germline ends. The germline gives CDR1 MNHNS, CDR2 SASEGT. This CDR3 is CASSEFGAGFQPQHF. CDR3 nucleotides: TGTGCCAGCAGTGAATTCGGGGCGGGCTTTCAGCCCCAGCATTTT.

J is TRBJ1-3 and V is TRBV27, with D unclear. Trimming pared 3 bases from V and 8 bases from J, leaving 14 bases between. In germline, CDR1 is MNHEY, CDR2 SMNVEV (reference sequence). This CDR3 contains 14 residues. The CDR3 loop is CASSFRPNGDTIYF. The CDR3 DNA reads TGTGCCAGCAGTTTTAGGCCTAACGGTGACACCATATATTTT.

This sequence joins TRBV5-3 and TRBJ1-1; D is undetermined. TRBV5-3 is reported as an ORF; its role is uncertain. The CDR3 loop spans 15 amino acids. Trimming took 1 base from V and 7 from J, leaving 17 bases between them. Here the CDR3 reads CARSLKLRRSNEAFF. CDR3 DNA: TGTGCCAGAAGCTTGAAATTACGCAGGTCCAATGAAGCTTTCTTT.

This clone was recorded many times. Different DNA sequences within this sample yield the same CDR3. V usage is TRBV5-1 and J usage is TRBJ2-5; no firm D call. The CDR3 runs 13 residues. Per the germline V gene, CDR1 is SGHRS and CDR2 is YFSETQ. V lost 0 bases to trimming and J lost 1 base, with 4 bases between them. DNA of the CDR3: TGCGCCAGCAGCTTGGGTCCCCAAGAGACCCAGTACTTC. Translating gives CASSLGPQETQYF.

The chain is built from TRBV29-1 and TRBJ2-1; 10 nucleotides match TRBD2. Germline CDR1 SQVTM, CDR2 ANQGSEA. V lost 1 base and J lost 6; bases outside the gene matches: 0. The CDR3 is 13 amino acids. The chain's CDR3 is CSVEASGSNEQFF. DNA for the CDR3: TGCAGCGTTGAAGCTAGCGGGAGCAATGAGCAGTTCTTC.

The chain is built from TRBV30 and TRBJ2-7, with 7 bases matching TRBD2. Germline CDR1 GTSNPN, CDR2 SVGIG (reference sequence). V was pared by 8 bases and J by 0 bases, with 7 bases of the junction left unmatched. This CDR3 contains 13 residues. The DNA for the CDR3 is TGTGCCCGAGCTAGCGGAAGCTCCTACGAGCAGTACTTC. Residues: CARASGSSYEQYF.

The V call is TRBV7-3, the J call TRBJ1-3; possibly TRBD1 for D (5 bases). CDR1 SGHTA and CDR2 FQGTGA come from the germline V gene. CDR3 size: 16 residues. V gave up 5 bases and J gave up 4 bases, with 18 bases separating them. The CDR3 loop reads CASSPQGRQLGNTIYF. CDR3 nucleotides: TGTGCCAGCAGCCCCCAAGGTCGACAGCTGGGAAACACCATATATTTT.

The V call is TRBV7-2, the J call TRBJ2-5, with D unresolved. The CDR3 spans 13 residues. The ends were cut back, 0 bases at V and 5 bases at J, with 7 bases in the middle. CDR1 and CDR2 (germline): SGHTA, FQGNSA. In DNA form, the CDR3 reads TGTGCCAGCAGCTTAGCGCTGGGGGAGACCCAGTACTTC. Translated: CASSLALGETQYF.

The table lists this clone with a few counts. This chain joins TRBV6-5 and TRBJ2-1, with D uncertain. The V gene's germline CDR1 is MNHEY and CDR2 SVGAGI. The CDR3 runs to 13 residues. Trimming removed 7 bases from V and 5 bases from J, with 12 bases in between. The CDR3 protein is CASIGKWDNEQFF. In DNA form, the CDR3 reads TGTGCCAGCATAGGGAAGTGGGACAATGAGCAGTTCTTC.

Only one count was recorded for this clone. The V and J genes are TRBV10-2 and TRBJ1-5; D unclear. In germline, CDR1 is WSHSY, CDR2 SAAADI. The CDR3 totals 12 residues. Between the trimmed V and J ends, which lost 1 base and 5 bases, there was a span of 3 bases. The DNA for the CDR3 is TGCGCCAGCAGTGAGTGGGATCAGCCCCAGCATTTT. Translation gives CASSEWDQPQHF.

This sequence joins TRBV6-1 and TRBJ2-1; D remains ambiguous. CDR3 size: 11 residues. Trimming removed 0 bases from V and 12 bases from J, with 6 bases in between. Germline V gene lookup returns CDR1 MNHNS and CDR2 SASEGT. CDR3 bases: TGTGCCAGCAGTGAAGCGATGGGGCAGTTCTTC. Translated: CASSEAMGQFF.

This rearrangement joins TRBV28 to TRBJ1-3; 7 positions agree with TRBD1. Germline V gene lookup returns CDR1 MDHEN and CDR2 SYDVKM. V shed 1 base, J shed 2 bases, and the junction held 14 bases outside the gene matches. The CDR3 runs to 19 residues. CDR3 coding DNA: TGTGCCAGCAGTTTATTTGCCCATAACTACAGGGGAGCTGGAAACACCATATATTTT. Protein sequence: CASSLFAHNYRGAGNTIYF.

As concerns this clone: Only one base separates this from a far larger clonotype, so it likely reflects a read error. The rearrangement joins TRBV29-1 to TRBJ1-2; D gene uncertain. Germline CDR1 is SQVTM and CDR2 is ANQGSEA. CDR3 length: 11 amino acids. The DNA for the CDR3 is TGCATCGAGTCCTCAAACTATGGCTACACCTTC. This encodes CIESSNYGYTF.

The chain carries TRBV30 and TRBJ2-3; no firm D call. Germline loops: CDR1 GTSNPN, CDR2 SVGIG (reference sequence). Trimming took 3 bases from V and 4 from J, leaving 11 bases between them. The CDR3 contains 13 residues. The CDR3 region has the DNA TGTGCCTGGAGCTCGGGCGAAGCAGATACGCAGTATTTT. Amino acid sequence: CAWSSGEADTQYF.